This T cell receptor beta chain was observed in a study of T-cell reconstitution after alpha-beta-depleted transplantation in children. Germline CDR1 reads MGHDK; CDR2 reads SYGVNS. Trimming took 7 bases from V and 11 from J; bases not matched to a gene: 9. The CDR3 sequence is 12 residues long. Preparation of the TCRbeta library was carried out with unique molecular identifiers. MiXCR was run by TCRdb on the PCR reads, yielding one entry per CDR3 protein. Here the sample spans more than 550,000 distinct CDR3 sequences, approximately 10% being singletons. Remarks on this clonotype: Since a much larger clone is just one base distant, this may be a read error.

The chain links TRBV25-1 to TRBJ1-1; 8 bases are a match to TRBD1. This specimen consisted of PBMCs from the stem cell graft donor, obtained from the stem cell graft. The sequence came from a human donor who donated a stem cell graft to a child with acute myeloid leukemia. The CDR3 nucleotides read TGTGCCAGCACCCTAGGAACAGGGGGGGCTTTCTTT. Translated, it gives CASTLGTGGAFF.